This T cell receptor beta chain was observed in a study of neurological immune-mediated disorders. The study, taken as a whole, reports: Multiple sclerosis was found to have the least TCR clonal expansion, below healthy controls, and HTLV-1-associated myelopathy the most.

The cDNA was generated by 5'RACE with 10-nucleotide random UMIs. TCRdb passed the 5' RACE reads through MiXCR, listing each CDR3 protein once. Of about 80,000 distinct CDR3 sequences listed, about 5.6% are singletons. Time point denoted: longitudinal time-point 2. Trimming pared 7 bases from V and 1 base from J, leaving 13 bases between. CDR1 is SNHLY and CDR2 is FYNNEI in the germline V gene. There are 14 residues in the CDR3. This clonotype has a count of ten or more. Its antigen is as yet unknown. The sequenced sample was PBMCs. The V call is TRBV2, the J call TRBJ1-1, with a tentative D call TRBD1 (5 bases). The origin of this receptor is a woman aged 55-75 years with multiple sclerosis. DNA for the CDR3: TGTGCCAGCATACTGAGACAGACGAACACTGAAGCTTTCTTT. This codes for CASILRQTNTEAFF.